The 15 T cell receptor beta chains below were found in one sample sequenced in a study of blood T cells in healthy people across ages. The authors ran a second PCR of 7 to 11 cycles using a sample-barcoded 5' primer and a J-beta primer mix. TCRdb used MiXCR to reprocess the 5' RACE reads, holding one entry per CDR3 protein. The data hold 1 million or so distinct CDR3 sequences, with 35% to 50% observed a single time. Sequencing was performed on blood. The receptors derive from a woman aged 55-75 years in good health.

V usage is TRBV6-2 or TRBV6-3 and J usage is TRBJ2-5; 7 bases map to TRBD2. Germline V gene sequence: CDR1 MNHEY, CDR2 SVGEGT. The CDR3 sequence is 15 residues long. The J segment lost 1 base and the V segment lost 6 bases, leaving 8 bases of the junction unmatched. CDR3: CASRASGGFQETQYF. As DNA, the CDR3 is TGTGCCAGCAGGGCCTCGGGGGGTTTCCAAGAGACCCAGTACTTC.

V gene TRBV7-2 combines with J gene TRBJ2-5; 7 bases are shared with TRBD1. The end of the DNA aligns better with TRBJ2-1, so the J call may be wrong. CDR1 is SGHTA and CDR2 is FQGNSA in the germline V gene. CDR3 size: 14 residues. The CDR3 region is CASSPQTGQETQFF. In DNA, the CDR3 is TGTGCCAGCAGCCCACAGACAGGGCAAGAGACCCAGTTCTTC.

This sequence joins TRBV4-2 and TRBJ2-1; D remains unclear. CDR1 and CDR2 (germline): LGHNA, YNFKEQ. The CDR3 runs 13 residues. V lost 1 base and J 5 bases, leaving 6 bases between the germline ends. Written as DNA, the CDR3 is TGTGCCAGCAGCCAAGGGCGAGACAATGAGCAGTTCTTC. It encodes CASSQGRDNEQFF.

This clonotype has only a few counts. The CDR3 DNA is TGCAGTCTCCCGGGACAGTCTAACTATGGCTACACCTTC. Its protein product is CSLPGQSNYGYTF. J is TRBJ1-2 and V is TRBV20-1, with 7 bases aligning to TRBD1. This CDR3 contains 13 residues. J lost 0 bases, V lost 8 bases, and 6 bases had no gene match. CDR1 DFQATT and CDR2 SNEGSKA come from the germline V gene (reference sequence).

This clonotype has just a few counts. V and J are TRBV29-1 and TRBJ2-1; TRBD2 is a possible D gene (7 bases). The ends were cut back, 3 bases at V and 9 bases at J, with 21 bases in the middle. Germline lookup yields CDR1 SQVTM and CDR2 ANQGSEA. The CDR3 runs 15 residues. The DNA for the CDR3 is TGCAGCGTTGACCCGGGGGCCGGCGGGAGAGGTGAGCAGTTCTTC. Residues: CSVDPGAGGRGEQFF.

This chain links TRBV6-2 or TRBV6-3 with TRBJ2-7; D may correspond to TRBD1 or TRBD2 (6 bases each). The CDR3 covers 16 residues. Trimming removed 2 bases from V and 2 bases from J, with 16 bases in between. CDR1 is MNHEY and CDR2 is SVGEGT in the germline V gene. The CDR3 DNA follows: TGTGCCAGCAGTTACAACCAAGGGGGGTCCCCCTACGAGCAGTACTTC. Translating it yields CASSYNQGGSPYEQYF.

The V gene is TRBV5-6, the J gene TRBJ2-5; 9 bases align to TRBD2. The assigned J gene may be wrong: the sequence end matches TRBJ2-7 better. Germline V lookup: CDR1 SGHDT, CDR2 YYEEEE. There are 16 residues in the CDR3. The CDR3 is CASSPTSGSHRGEQYF. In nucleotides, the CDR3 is TGTGCCAGCAGCCCAACTAGCGGGTCCCACCGGGGCGAGCAGTACTTC.

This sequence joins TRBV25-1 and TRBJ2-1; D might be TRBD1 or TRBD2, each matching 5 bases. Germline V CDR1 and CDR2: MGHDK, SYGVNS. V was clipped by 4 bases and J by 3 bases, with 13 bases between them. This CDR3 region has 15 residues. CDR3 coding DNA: TGTGCCAGCAGTGGCACGGAGGACAACTACAATGAGCAGTTCTTC. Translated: CASSGTEDNYNEQFF.

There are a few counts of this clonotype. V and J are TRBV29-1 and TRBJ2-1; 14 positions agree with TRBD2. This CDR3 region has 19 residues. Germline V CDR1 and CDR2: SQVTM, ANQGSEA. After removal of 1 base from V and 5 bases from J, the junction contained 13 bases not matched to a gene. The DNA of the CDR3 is TGCAGCGTTGAAGGGGGACTAGCGGGGGACGGAGACGAAAACAATGAGCAGTTCTTC. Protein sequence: CSVEGGLAGDGDENNEQFF.

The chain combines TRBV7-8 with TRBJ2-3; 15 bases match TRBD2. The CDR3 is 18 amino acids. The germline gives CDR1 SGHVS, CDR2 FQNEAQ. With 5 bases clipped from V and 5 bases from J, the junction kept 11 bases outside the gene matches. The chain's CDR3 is CASSPLGLAGGPQDTQYF. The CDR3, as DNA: TGTGCCAGCAGCCCGCTTGGACTAGCGGGAGGGCCTCAAGATACGCAGTATTTT.

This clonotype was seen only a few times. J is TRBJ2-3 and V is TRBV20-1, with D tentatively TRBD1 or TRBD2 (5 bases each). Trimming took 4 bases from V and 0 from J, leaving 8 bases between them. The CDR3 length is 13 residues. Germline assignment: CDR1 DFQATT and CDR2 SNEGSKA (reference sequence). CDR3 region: CSATRDSTDTQYF. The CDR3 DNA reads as TGCAGTGCTACTCGGGACAGCACAGATACGCAGTATTTT.

The CDR3 nucleotides read TGCGCCAGCAGCGAGGACAGGGGGAATGAGCAGTACTTC. This translates into CASSEDRGNEQYF. The chain recombines TRBV5-1 with TRBJ2-5; 10 nucleotides line up with TRBD1. The CDR3 has 13 residues. The V gene's germline CDR1 is SGHRS and CDR2 YFSETQ. Trimming removed 4 bases from V and 11 bases from J; junction bases left unmatched: 8.

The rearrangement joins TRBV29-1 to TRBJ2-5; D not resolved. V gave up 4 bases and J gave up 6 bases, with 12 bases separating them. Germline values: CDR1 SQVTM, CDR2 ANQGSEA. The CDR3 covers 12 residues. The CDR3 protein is CSVGDLSKTQYF. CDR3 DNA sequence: TGCAGCGTTGGAGACCTGTCGAAGACCCAGTACTTC.

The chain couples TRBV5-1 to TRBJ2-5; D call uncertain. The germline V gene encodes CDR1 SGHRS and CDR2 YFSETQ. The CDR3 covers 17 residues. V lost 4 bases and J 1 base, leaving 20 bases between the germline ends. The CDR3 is CASSKNPSRRIQETQYF. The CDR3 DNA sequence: TGCGCCAGCAGCAAAAACCCCTCACGAAGAATCCAAGAGACCCAGTACTTC.

CDR3 amino acids: CASSVTGMYTGELFF. The CDR3, as DNA: TGCGCCAGCAGCGTGACAGGGATGTACACCGGGGAGCTGTTTTTT. This chain links TRBV5-1 with TRBJ2-2, with 7 nucleotides matching TRBD1. The CDR3 is 15 amino acids. The V gene end was trimmed by 4 bases and the J gene end by 3 bases; junction bases not matched to a gene: 6. Per germline, CDR1 SGHRS and CDR2 YFSETQ.